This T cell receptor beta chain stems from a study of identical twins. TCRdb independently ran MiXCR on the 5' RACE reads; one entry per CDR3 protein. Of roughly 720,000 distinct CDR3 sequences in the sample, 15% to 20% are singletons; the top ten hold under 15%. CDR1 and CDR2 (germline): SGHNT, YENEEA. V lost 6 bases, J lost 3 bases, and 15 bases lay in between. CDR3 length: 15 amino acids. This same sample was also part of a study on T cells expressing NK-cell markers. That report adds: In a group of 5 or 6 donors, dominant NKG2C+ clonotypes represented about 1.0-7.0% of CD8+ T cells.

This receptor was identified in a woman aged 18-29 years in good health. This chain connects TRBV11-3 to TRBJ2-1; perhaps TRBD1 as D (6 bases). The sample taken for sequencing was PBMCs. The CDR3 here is CASSLGALNYNEQFF. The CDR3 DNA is TGTGCCAGCAGTCTGGGGGCACTCAACTACAATGAGCAGTTCTTC.